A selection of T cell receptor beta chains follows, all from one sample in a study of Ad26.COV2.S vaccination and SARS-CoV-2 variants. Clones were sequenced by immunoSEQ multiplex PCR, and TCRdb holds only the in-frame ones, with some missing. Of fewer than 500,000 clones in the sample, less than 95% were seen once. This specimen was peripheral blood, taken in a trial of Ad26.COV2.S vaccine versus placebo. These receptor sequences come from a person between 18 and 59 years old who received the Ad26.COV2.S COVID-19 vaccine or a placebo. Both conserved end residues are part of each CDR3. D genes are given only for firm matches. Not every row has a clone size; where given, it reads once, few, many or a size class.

CDR3aa: CASSLVGGQGAGGYTF
CDR3nt: TGTGCCAGCAGCTTAGTCGGTGGACAGGGGGCCGGTGGCTACACCTTC
abundance: .
d_gene: TRBD1
j_gene: TRBJ1-2
v_gene: TRBV11-2

CDR3aa: CASSLRQRTDAYEQYF
CDR3nt: TGTGCCAGCTCACTGAGACAACGGACTGATGCCTACGAGCAGTACTTC
abundance: .
d_gene: .
j_gene: TRBJ2-7
v_gene: TRBV18

CDR3aa: CASSPLAGAYNEQFF
CDR3nt: TGTGCCAGCAGTCCGCTAGCGGGAGCCTACAATGAGCAGTTCTTC
abundance: .
d_gene: TRBD2
j_gene: TRBJ2-1
v_gene: TRBV27

CDR3aa: CASSLRGAGKDEQFF
CDR3nt: TGTGCCAGCAGCTTAAGGGGGGCAGGGAAGGATGAGCAGTTCTTC
abundance: once
d_gene: .
j_gene: TRBJ2-1
v_gene: TRBV13

CDR3aa: CASSYSTGVGSYEQYF
CDR3nt: TGTGCCAGCAGTTACTCGACGGGGGTGGGAAGCTACGAGCAGTACTTC
abundance: .
d_gene: .
j_gene: TRBJ2-7
v_gene: TRBV6-2/TRBV6-3

CDR3aa: CASSERQGAAGDTQYF
CDR3nt: TGTGCCAGCAGCGAAAGACAGGGGGCGGCTGGAGATACGCAGTATTTT
abundance: .
d_gene: TRBD1
j_gene: TRBJ2-3
v_gene: TRBV7-9

CDR3aa: CASSLATSGASTDTQYF
CDR3nt: TGTGCCAGCAGCTTAGCGACTAGCGGGGCTAGCACAGATACGCAGTATTTT
abundance: .
d_gene: TRBD2
j_gene: TRBJ2-3
v_gene: TRBV7-2

CDR3aa: CASSALAGGLGETQYF
CDR3nt: TGCGCCAGCAGCGCCCTAGCGGGAGGGCTGGGGGAGACCCAGTACTTC
abundance: .
d_gene: TRBD2
j_gene: TRBJ2-5
v_gene: TRBV5-1

CDR3aa: CASITPSGSDEQYF
CDR3nt: TGTGCCAGCATTACGCCTAGCGGGAGTGACGAGCAGTACTTC
abundance: .
d_gene: TRBD2
j_gene: TRBJ2-7
v_gene: TRBV6-5

CDR3aa: CASSRYPSGNTIYF
CDR3nt: TGTGCCAGCAGTCGCTATCCCTCTGGAAACACCATATATTTT
abundance: .
d_gene: .
j_gene: TRBJ1-3
v_gene: TRBV2

CDR3aa: CASSHPGRAGNTIYF
CDR3nt: TGTGCCAGCAGTCACCCCGGCAGGGCTGGAAACACCATATATTTT
abundance: .
d_gene: .
j_gene: TRBJ1-3
v_gene: TRBV7-2

CDR3aa: CASSLLANTGELFF
CDR3nt: TGTGCCAGCAGCTTACTGGCGAACACCGGGGAGCTGTTTTTT
abundance: .
d_gene: .
j_gene: TRBJ2-2
v_gene: TRBV11-2

CDR3aa: CASSYIRSGGEQYF
CDR3nt: TGTGCCAGCAGTTACATTCGGTCAGGGGGCGAGCAGTACTTC
abundance: .
d_gene: TRBD1
j_gene: TRBJ2-7
v_gene: TRBV6-2/TRBV6-3

CDR3aa: CSASVSTEHQPQHF
CDR3nt: TGCAGCGCTAGTGTCTCGACAGAACATCAGCCCCAGCATTTT
abundance: .
d_gene: .
j_gene: TRBJ1-5
v_gene: TRBV20-1

CDR3aa: CASSNPGPRYYTDTQYF
CDR3nt: TGTGCCAGCAGCAACCCCGGGCCTCGGTATTACACAGATACGCAGTATTTT
abundance: .
d_gene: .
j_gene: TRBJ2-3
v_gene: TRBV3-1/TRBV3-2

CDR3aa: CASSTPPSGSYNEQFF
CDR3nt: TGTGCCAGCAGCACCCCACCCAGCGGGAGCTACAATGAGCAGTTCTTC
abundance: .
d_gene: TRBD2
j_gene: TRBJ2-1
v_gene: TRBV9

CDR3aa: CASSLGGTSGRAVQYF
CDR3nt: TGTGCCAGCAGCTTAGGGGGGACTAGCGGGAGGGCCGTGCAGTACTTC
abundance: .
d_gene: TRBD2
j_gene: TRBJ2-7
v_gene: TRBV7-8

CDR3aa: CASSFLAGAVQPQHF
CDR3nt: TGTGCCAGCAGCTTCCTGGCAGGGGCGGTTCAGCCCCAGCATTTT
abundance: .
d_gene: .
j_gene: TRBJ1-5
v_gene: TRBV7-2

CDR3aa: CSANDGDYEQYF
CDR3nt: TGCAGTGCTAATGACGGAGACTACGAGCAGTACTTC
abundance: .
d_gene: .
j_gene: TRBJ2-7
v_gene: TRBV20-1

CDR3aa: CASSSLKPYEQYF
CDR3nt: TGTGCCAGCAGTTCCCTAAAGCCCTACGAGCAGTACTTC
abundance: .
d_gene: .
j_gene: TRBJ2-7
v_gene: TRBV28

CDR3aa: CATLGGTGVGSGEKLFF
CDR3nt: TGTGCCACCCTCGGAGGGACAGGGGTTGGGAGCGGTGAAAAACTGTTTTTT
abundance: .
d_gene: TRBD1
j_gene: TRBJ1-4
v_gene: TRBV10-3

CDR3aa: CASSSTDRIRRIYSYEQYF
CDR3nt: TGTGCCAGCAGCTCGACGGACAGGATAAGGCGGATTTATAGCTACGAGCAGTACTTC
abundance: .
d_gene: .
j_gene: TRBJ2-7
v_gene: TRBV12-1

CDR3aa: CAISQGQGLGEQYF
CDR3nt: TGTGCCATCAGCCAAGGACAGGGATTGGGCGAGCAGTACTTC
abundance: .
d_gene: TRBD1
j_gene: TRBJ2-7
v_gene: TRBV10-3

CDR3aa: CATSDLFDPLANTGELFF
CDR3nt: TGTGCCACCAGTGATTTGTTCGACCCCCTGGCGAACACCGGGGAGCTGTTTTTT
abundance: few
d_gene: .
j_gene: TRBJ2-2
v_gene: TRBV24-1

CDR3aa: CATSRDSTGWETQYF
CDR3nt: TGTGCCACCAGCAGAGATTCGACAGGGTGGGAGACCCAGTACTTC
abundance: .
d_gene: TRBD1
j_gene: TRBJ2-5
v_gene: TRBV15

CDR3aa: CASSVQGSTEAFF
CDR3nt: TGTGCCAGCAGCGTACAGGGGAGCACTGAAGCTTTCTTT
abundance: .
d_gene: TRBD1
j_gene: TRBJ1-1
v_gene: TRBV14

CDR3aa: CASSLTGLADTQYF
CDR3nt: TGTGCCAGCAGCTTAACGGGACTAGCAGATACGCAGTATTTT
abundance: few
d_gene: TRBD2
j_gene: TRBJ2-3
v_gene: TRBV7-3

CDR3aa: CASTMSGTSTDTQYF
CDR3nt: TGTGCCAGCACCATGAGCGGTACCTCCACAGATACGCAGTATTTT
abundance: .
d_gene: .
j_gene: TRBJ2-3
v_gene: TRBV9

CDR3aa: CASSTAGWSGELFF
CDR3nt: TGTGCCAGTAGTACGGCAGGGTGGTCCGGGGAGCTGTTTTTT
abundance: .
d_gene: .
j_gene: TRBJ2-2
v_gene: TRBV19

CDR3aa: CASSLDVGTYEQYF
CDR3nt: TGTGCCAGCAGCTTGGACGTCGGAACCTACGAGCAGTACTTC
abundance: .
d_gene: .
j_gene: TRBJ2-7
v_gene: TRBV5-6

CDR3aa: CASSAGTSPTDTQYF
CDR3nt: TGTGCCAGCAGCGCAGGGACTAGCCCCACAGATACGCAGTATTTT
abundance: .
d_gene: TRBD2
j_gene: TRBJ2-3
v_gene: TRBV9

CDR3aa: CASSDLARELFF
CDR3nt: TGTGCCAGCAGTGATTTGGCCCGGGAGCTGTTTTTT
abundance: .
d_gene: .
j_gene: TRBJ2-2
v_gene: TRBV25-1

CDR3aa: CASSITGGLTDTQYF
CDR3nt: TGCGCCAGCAGCATCACAGGGGGCCTCACAGATACGCAGTATTTT
abundance: .
d_gene: TRBD1
j_gene: TRBJ2-3
v_gene: TRBV5-1

CDR3aa: CASSVGALSTDTQYF
CDR3nt: TGTGCCAGCAGCGTAGGGGCCCTCAGCACAGATACGCAGTATTTT
abundance: .
d_gene: .
j_gene: TRBJ2-3
v_gene: TRBV9

CDR3aa: CASSQQISGEQYF
CDR3nt: TGTGCCAGCAGCCAACAAATCTCGGGCGAGCAGTACTTC
abundance: .
d_gene: .
j_gene: TRBJ2-7
v_gene: TRBV3-1/TRBV3-2

CDR3aa: CASTSQSYEQYF
CDR3nt: TGCGCCAGCACCTCGCAGTCCTACGAGCAGTACTTC
abundance: .
d_gene: .
j_gene: TRBJ2-7
v_gene: TRBV5-1

CDR3aa: CASSQEAGYNEQFF
CDR3nt: TGTGCCAGCAGCCAAGAGGCAGGGTATAATGAGCAGTTCTTC
abundance: .
d_gene: .
j_gene: TRBJ2-1
v_gene: TRBV14

CDR3aa: CASSSVRSTDTQYF
CDR3nt: TGTGCCAGCAGCTCCGTGCGCAGCACAGATACGCAGTATTTT
abundance: .
d_gene: .
j_gene: TRBJ2-3
v_gene: TRBV6-5

CDR3aa: CASSEMVLSKNIQYF
CDR3nt: TGTGCCAGCAGTGAAATGGTGTTGTCCAAAAACATTCAGTACTTC
abundance: .
d_gene: .
j_gene: TRBJ2-4
v_gene: TRBV6-1

CDR3aa: CASSHDFLGEKLFF
CDR3nt: TGTGCCAGCAGCCACGATTTCCTGGGCGAAAAACTGTTTTTT
abundance: .
d_gene: .
j_gene: TRBJ1-4
v_gene: TRBV3-1/TRBV3-2

CDR3aa: CASSQGRIAGDPGELFF
CDR3nt: TGTGCCAGCAGCCAAGGGAGAATAGCGGGAGACCCCGGGGAGCTGTTTTTT
abundance: .
d_gene: TRBD2
j_gene: TRBJ2-2
v_gene: TRBV4-2

CDR3aa: CASSAAGTDNSPLHF
CDR3nt: TGCGCCAGCAGCGCCGCCGGGACAGATAATTCACCCCTCCACTTT
abundance: .
d_gene: TRBD1
j_gene: TRBJ1-6
v_gene: TRBV5-1

CDR3aa: CSVAETAGEKLFF
CDR3nt: TGCAGCGTTGCGGAGACGGCGGGTGAAAAACTGTTTTTT
abundance: once
d_gene: .
j_gene: TRBJ1-4
v_gene: TRBV29-1

CDR3aa: CATSDLSVAPSSGSSYNEQFF
CDR3nt: TGTGCCACCAGTGATTTATCGGTGGCCCCCTCTAGCGGGAGCTCCTACAATGAGCAGTTCTTC
abundance: .
d_gene: TRBD2
j_gene: TRBJ2-1
v_gene: TRBV24-1

CDR3aa: CASSLTEQIPETQYF
CDR3nt: TGTGCCAGCAGCTTAACGGAACAGATACCGGAGACCCAGTACTTC
abundance: .
d_gene: .
j_gene: TRBJ2-5
v_gene: TRBV7-8

CDR3aa: CASSMDRGQETQYF
CDR3nt: TGTGCCAGCAGCATGGACAGGGGCCAAGAGACCCAGTACTTC
abundance: .
d_gene: TRBD1
j_gene: TRBJ2-5
v_gene: TRBV5-8

CDR3aa: CASSERQSTNEKLFF
CDR3nt: TGTGCCAGCAGTGAGAGACAGTCAACTAATGAAAAACTGTTTTTT
abundance: .
d_gene: .
j_gene: TRBJ1-4
v_gene: TRBV25-1

CDR3aa: CASSSGQGSNQPQHF
CDR3nt: TGTGCCAGCAGCTCGGGACAGGGGAGCAATCAGCCCCAGCATTTT
abundance: .
d_gene: TRBD1
j_gene: TRBJ1-5
v_gene: TRBV7-9

CDR3aa: CASSSPAGREQYF
CDR3nt: TGTGCCAGCAGCTCTCCAGCGGGTAGGGAGCAGTACTTC
abundance: .
d_gene: .
j_gene: TRBJ2-7
v_gene: TRBV28

CDR3aa: CASSEGGAGQPQHF
CDR3nt: TGTGCCAGTAGTGAAGGGGGCGCAGGTCAGCCCCAGCATTTT
abundance: .
d_gene: TRBD1
j_gene: TRBJ1-5
v_gene: TRBV19

CDR3aa: CASGNYEQYF
CDR3nt: TGTGCCAGCGGCAACTACGAGCAGTACTTC
abundance: .
d_gene: .
j_gene: TRBJ2-7
v_gene: TRBV27

CDR3aa: CAWKNRFNEKLFF
CDR3nt: TGTGCCTGGAAGAACAGGTTTAATGAAAAACTGTTTTTT
abundance: .
d_gene: .
j_gene: TRBJ1-4
v_gene: TRBV30

CDR3aa: CASRLAGGPNTQYF
CDR3nt: TGTGCCAGCAGACTAGCGGGAGGGCCGAATACGCAGTATTTT
abundance: .
d_gene: TRBD2
j_gene: TRBJ2-3
v_gene: TRBV19

CDR3aa: CASSYRQGYEQYF
CDR3nt: TGTGCCAGCAGCTATCGCCAAGGCTACGAGCAGTACTTC
abundance: .
d_gene: .
j_gene: TRBJ2-7
v_gene: TRBV7-8

CDR3aa: CASSLGEAYEQYF
CDR3nt: TGTGCCAGCAGCTTAGGGGAAGCCTACGAGCAGTACTTC
abundance: .
d_gene: .
j_gene: TRBJ2-7
v_gene: TRBV7-6

CDR3aa: CASSPSGLGRLEQYF
CDR3nt: TGCGCCAGCAGCCCCTCGGGACTGGGACGGCTCGAGCAGTACTTC
abundance: .
d_gene: .
j_gene: TRBJ2-7
v_gene: TRBV5-1

CDR3aa: CASSPGGPSGRPNEQFF
CDR3nt: TGTGCCAGCAGCCCCGGAGGGCCTAGCGGGAGACCCAATGAGCAGTTCTTC
abundance: .
d_gene: TRBD2
j_gene: TRBJ2-1
v_gene: TRBV5-4

CDR3aa: CASSLRRTGGHEQYF
CDR3nt: TGTGCCAGCAGTCTAAGGAGGACAGGGGGCCACGAGCAGTACTTC
abundance: once
d_gene: TRBD1
j_gene: TRBJ2-7
v_gene: TRBV11-2

CDR3aa: CASSFGFAGNEQFF
CDR3nt: TGTGCCAGCAGTTTCGGTTTTGCGGGTAATGAGCAGTTCTTC
abundance: .
d_gene: .
j_gene: TRBJ2-1
v_gene: TRBV28